Shown below are 17 T cell receptor beta chains from a single sample sequenced in a study of stem cell transplantation in POMP-related autoinflammatory disease. TCRdb keeps only in-frame clones here, not all; method: immunoSEQ multiplex PCR. The sample shows some 65,000 clones, under 95% of them seen only once. The source was CD4+ T cells from PBMCs, collected after stem cell transplantation. All receptors come from a human patient with POMP-related autoinflammation and immune dysregulation (PRAID). Some T cells may have originated in the graft donor.

The chain couples TRBV9 to TRBJ2-5, with 11 positions matching TRBD2. From germline, CDR1 is SGDLS and CDR2 YYNGEE. The junction had 9 bases not matched to a gene; V was cut back by 0 bases and J by 5 bases. The CDR3 contains 17 residues. CDR3 DNA: TGTGCCAGCAGCGTAGGATTACTAGCGGGAGCCTGGGAGACCCAGTACTTC. Protein: CASSVGLLAGAWETQYF.

This chain uses TRBV4-2 with TRBJ1-3, with D perhaps matching TRBD1 (5 bases). V was cut by 0 bases and J by 4 bases, with 10 bases left in between. The CDR3 is 15 residues long. Per germline, CDR1 LGHNA and CDR2 YNFKEQ. DNA of the CDR3: TGTGCCAGCAGCCAAGAAATGGAGGGGGGAAACACCATATATTTT. Its protein product is CASSQEMEGGNTIYF.

The chain couples TRBV3-1 (or the pseudogene TRBV3-2) to TRBJ1-2, with unresolved D. The V end was cut by 0 bases, the J end by 0 bases, with 2 bases between. Germline loops: CDR1 LGHDT, CDR2 YNNKEL (reference sequence). The CDR3 sequence is 13 residues long. The CDR3 here is CASSQEPNYGYTF. DNA for the CDR3: TGTGCCAGCAGCCAAGAACCTAACTATGGCTACACCTTC.

The chain recombines TRBV28 with TRBJ1-2; D ambiguous. This CDR3 contains 13 residues. Germline V gene lookup returns CDR1 MDHEN and CDR2 SYDVKM. V lost 8 bases and J lost 2, with 12 bases in between. In DNA, the CDR3 is TGTGCCAGCTATGGGAGGCCCAACTATGGCTACACCTTC. This encodes CASYGRPNYGYTF.

The CDR3 loop is CASSPRRRPVSNQPQHF. For the CDR3, the DNA is TGTGCCAGCAGTCCCCGCCGCAGGCCAGTAAGCAATCAGCCCCAGCATTTT. J is TRBJ1-5 and V is TRBV6-6; D unclear. This CDR3 is built from 17 residues. CDR1 is MNHNY and CDR2 is SVGAGI in the germline V gene (reference sequence). V was pared by 5 bases and J by 1 base, with 18 bases between.

Regarding this clone: The junction shows a germline mismatch at one end, possibly a read error. This CDR3 is CASSDLGSVSEETQYF. Written as DNA, the CDR3 is TGTGCCAGTAGCGACTTGGGTAGCGTTTCAGAAGAGACCCAGTACTTC. The chain uses TRBV9 and TRBJ2-5, with D possibly TRBD2 on 5 matching bases. This CDR3 is 16 amino acids long. Germline V gene data show CDR1 as SGDLS and CDR2 as YYNGEE.

This sequence joins TRBV6-4 and TRBJ2-5, with TRBD1 identical over 11 bases. Germline CDR1 reads MRHNA; CDR2 reads SNTAGT. Trimming took 5 bases from V and 3 from J; bases not matched to a gene: 5. This CDR3 has 15 amino acids. CDR3 DNA: TGTGCCAGCAGTCGGACAGGGGGCGGAGAAGAGACCCAGTACTTC. Protein: CASSRTGGGEETQYF.

The chain links TRBV10-2 to TRBJ2-3, with D perhaps TRBD1 (6 bases). The germline gives CDR1 WSHSY, CDR2 SAAADI. The CDR3 spans 12 residues. V shed 6 bases and J shed 6 bases, with 10 bases lying between them. The CDR3 loop reads CASRSQGDTQYF. CDR3 bases: TGCGCCAGCAGATCCCAGGGGGATACGCAGTATTTT.

The rearrangement uses TRBV6-5 and TRBJ2-3; 10 bases map to TRBD2. Looked up from germline, CDR1 is MNHEY and CDR2 is SVGAGI. With V trimmed by 5 bases and J by 2 bases, 1 base remained unmatched. The CDR3 length is 14 residues. The CDR3 here is CASSTSGVTDTQYF. CDR3 in DNA: TGTGCCAGCAGTACTAGCGGGGTCACAGATACGCAGTATTTT.

DNA for the CDR3: TGTGCCGCGCGGGGGGGAGGAAGAACCGGGGAGCTGTTTTTT. It yields the protein CAARGGGRTGELFF. V gene TRBV10-3 combines with J gene TRBJ2-2; 9 bases align to TRBD2. Trimming took 11 bases from V and 5 from J; bases not matched to a gene: 9. From germline, CDR1 is ENHRY and CDR2 SYGVKD. The CDR3 consists of 14 residues.

The chain recombines TRBV18 with TRBJ2-3; 8 bases align to TRBD1. The CDR3 sequence is 15 residues long. The J segment lost 4 bases and the V segment lost 0 bases, leaving 3 bases of the junction unmatched. Germline assignment: CDR1 KGHSH and CDR2 LQKENI. CDR3 residues: CASSPPGQVPDTQYF. CDR3 nucleotide sequence: TGTGCCAGCTCACCACCGGGACAGGTCCCAGATACGCAGTATTTT.

The chain employs TRBV2 and TRBJ2-3; D not certain. V dropped 6 bases and J dropped 4 bases, with 8 bases sitting between them. This CDR3 spans 12 amino acids. Per the germline V gene, CDR1 is SNHLY and CDR2 is FYNNEI. The CDR3 DNA follows: TGTGCCAGCAGCACAGACTCAGATACGCAGTATTTT. Translation gives CASSTDSDTQYF. The full variable domain, its missing parts supplied by reference TRBV2 and TRBJ2-3, is EPEVTQTPSHQVTQMGQEVILRCVPISNHLYFYWYRQILGQKVEFLVSFYNNEISEKSEIFDDQFSVERPDGSNFTLKIRSTKLEDSAMYFCASSTDSDTQYFGPGTRLTVL.

The CDR3 loop reads CASRVGRADEQFF. The CDR3 DNA is TGTGCCAGCAGGGTCGGGAGGGCCGATGAGCAGTTCTTC. This sequence joins TRBV2 and TRBJ2-1; 8 positions match TRBD2. The germline V gene has CDR1 SNHLY and CDR2 FYNNEI. V was clipped by 6 bases and J by 8 bases; unmatched bases: 6. The CDR3 loop spans 13 amino acids.

The genes are TRBV2 and TRBJ2-7; maybe TRBD1 (5 bases). Germline assignment: CDR1 SNHLY and CDR2 FYNNEI. Trimming removed 1 base from V and 6 bases from J, with 10 bases in between. There are 13 residues in the CDR3. The chain's CDR3 is CASSEDWGREQYV. In DNA form, the CDR3 reads TGTGCCAGCAGTGAAGATTGGGGCCGCGAGCAGTACGTC.

This chain connects TRBV5-1 to TRBJ1-4, with D possibly being TRBD1 (5 bases). Between the trimmed V and J ends, which lost 0 bases and 2 bases, there was a span of 11 bases. The germline CDR1 and CDR2 sequences are SGHRS and YFSETQ. CDR3 length: 16 amino acids. CDR3 sequence (DNA): TGCGCCAGCAGCTTGGCCGAGACAGCTACTAATGAAAAACTGTTTTTT. Translation gives CASSLAETATNEKLFF.

The CDR3 DNA reads as TGTGCCAGCAGTAGGAGGACCCAGGAGACCCAGTACTTC. Its translation is CASSRRTQETQYF. The chain employs TRBV6-5 and TRBJ2-5, with D possibly being TRBD2 (5 bases). This CDR3 spans 13 amino acids. Trimming left V 5 bases short and J 5 bases short, with 12 bases between. Germline assignment: CDR1 MNHEY and CDR2 SVGAGI.

The J gene is TRBJ2-2, the V gene TRBV9, with D unclear. CDR1 and CDR2 (germline): SGDLS, YYNGEE. The CDR3 consists of 14 residues. Trimming left V 4 bases short and J 1 base short, with 8 bases between. In DNA form, the CDR3 reads TGTGCCAGCAGCCCCCGGAAGAACACCGGGGAGCTGTTTTTT. Translation gives CASSPRKNTGELFF.